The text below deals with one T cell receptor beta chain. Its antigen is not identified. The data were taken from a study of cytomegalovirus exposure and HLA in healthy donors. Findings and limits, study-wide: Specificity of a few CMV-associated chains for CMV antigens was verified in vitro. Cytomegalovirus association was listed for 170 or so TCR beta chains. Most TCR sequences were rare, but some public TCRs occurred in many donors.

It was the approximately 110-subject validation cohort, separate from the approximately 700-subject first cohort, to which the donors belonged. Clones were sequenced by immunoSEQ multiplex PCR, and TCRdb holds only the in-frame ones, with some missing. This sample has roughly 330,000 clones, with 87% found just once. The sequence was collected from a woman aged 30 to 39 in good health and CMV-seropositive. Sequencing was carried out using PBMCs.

The CDR3 loop reads CASSPSGGGYGYTF. CDR3 nucleotide sequence: TGTGCCAGCAGCCCCTCGGGGGGGGGCTATGGCTACACCTTC. The chain uses TRBV7-2 and TRBJ1-2, with a possible D match to TRBD1 (5 bases). Germline values: CDR1 SGHTA, CDR2 FQGNSA. The CDR3 extends over 14 amino acids. Deletions cut 5 bases from V and 4 bases from J, with 14 bases between.